A selection of T cell receptor beta chains follows, all from one sample in a study of blood T cell repertoires in COVID-19. The method was immunoSEQ multiplex PCR; TCRdb's version includes in-frame clones alone and lacks a portion of them. The data show 350,000 to 400,000 clones, roughly 87% seen once. The specimen was PBMCs or T cells enriched from blood (not recorded which). The origin of the receptors is a woman aged 25 to 45 who had recovered from COVID-19. Each CDR3 is given with its conserved first and last residue. D genes are given only for firm matches. Size is stated for part of the rows, as once, few or many counts, or as a class when the clone is expanded.

d_gene: NA; v_gene: TRBV5-5; j_gene: TRBJ2-2; abundance: NA; CDR3nt: TGTGCCAGCAGCTTTACAGGGAACACCGGGGAGCTGTTTTTT; CDR3aa: CASSFTGNTGELFF
d_gene: NA; v_gene: TRBV20-1; j_gene: TRBJ2-5; abundance: once; CDR3nt: TGCAGTGCTAGTGACTACCAAGAGACCCAGTACTTC; CDR3aa: CSASDYQETQYF
d_gene: NA; v_gene: TRBV6-6; j_gene: TRBJ1-5; abundance: NA; CDR3nt: TGTGCCAGCAGTTCGGGCCTGGGGGGTAATCAGCCCCAGCATTTT; CDR3aa: CASSSGLGGNQPQHF
d_gene: TRBD2; v_gene: TRBV12-5; j_gene: TRBJ2-5; abundance: NA; CDR3nt: TGTGCTAGTGGTTTGGGGACTAGCGGTCAAGAGACCCAGTACTTC; CDR3aa: CASGLGTSGQETQYF
d_gene: NA; v_gene: TRBV13; j_gene: TRBJ2-7; abundance: NA; CDR3nt: TGTGCCAGCAGCGAGGGGGCTAGCGAACTCTACGAGCAGTACTTC; CDR3aa: CASSEGASELYEQYF
d_gene: TRBD2; v_gene: TRBV7-9; j_gene: TRBJ2-1; abundance: NA; CDR3nt: TGTGCCAGCAGCTTACCGAGCGGGAGGGCCGGATTTGAGCAGTTCTTC; CDR3aa: CASSLPSGRAGFEQFF
d_gene: NA; v_gene: TRBV25-1; j_gene: TRBJ1-2; abundance: NA; CDR3nt: TGTGCCAGCAGTGAACCGGGACTTAACTATGGCTACACCTTC; CDR3aa: CASSEPGLNYGYTF
d_gene: TRBD2; v_gene: TRBV6-4; j_gene: TRBJ2-7; abundance: NA; CDR3nt: TGTGCCAGCCTTTTAGCTGGGACTAGCGGGATGGTTACCAACGAGCAGTACTTC; CDR3aa: CASLLAGTSGMVTNEQYF
d_gene: TRBD2; v_gene: TRBV7-2; j_gene: TRBJ2-7; abundance: NA; CDR3nt: TGTGCCAGCAGCTTAGTAGGACTAGCGGGAGGGCCGGGGTACGAGCAGTACTTC; CDR3aa: CASSLVGLAGGPGYEQYF
d_gene: NA; v_gene: TRBV6-5; j_gene: TRBJ1-2; abundance: once; CDR3nt: TGTGCCAGCGGTATGAGGGCAGGGGTTAACTATGGCTACACCTTC; CDR3aa: CASGMRAGVNYGYTF